A selection of T cell receptor beta chains follows, all from one sample in a study of cytomegalovirus exposure and HLA in healthy donors. The repertoire was sequenced with immunoSEQ multiplex PCR; TCRdb's copy has only in-frame clones and lacks some. The repertoire consists of about 200,000 clones, with 75% to 90% occurring once and the leading ten covering around 2.7%. The sample consisted of PBMCs. These receptors came from a woman aged 35 to 49 in good health and CMV-seronegative. Both conserved end residues are part of each CDR3. The order of the fields is D gene, J gene, clone size, V gene, CDR3 protein, CDR3 DNA. D genes are given only for firm matches. Rows give clone size only sometimes, using once, few, many, or a class for an expanded clone.

d_call: NA
j_call: TRBJ1-1
clone_size: few
v_call: TRBV5-6
cdr3_aa: CASSLAKTALNTEAFF
cdr3_nt: TGTGCCAGCAGCTTGGCCAAAACAGCTTTGAACACTGAAGCTTTCTTT

d_call: NA
j_call: TRBJ2-7
clone_size: NA
v_call: TRBV14
cdr3_aa: CASSQDLYEQYF
cdr3_nt: TGTGCCAGCAGCCAAGACCTCTACGAGCAGTACTTC

d_call: NA
j_call: TRBJ1-2
clone_size: NA
v_call: TRBV5-1
cdr3_aa: CASSLNRDRSYTF
cdr3_nt: TGCGCCAGCAGCCTTAACAGGGATCGGAGCTACACCTTC

d_call: NA
j_call: TRBJ2-1
clone_size: NA
v_call: TRBV29-1
cdr3_aa: CSDWGGARQFF
cdr3_nt: TGCAGCGATTGGGGGGGGGCTCGGCAGTTCTTC

d_call: TRBD2
j_call: TRBJ2-1
clone_size: NA
v_call: TRBV28
cdr3_aa: CASSPSGRSLKRVYNEQFF
cdr3_nt: TGTGCCAGCAGCCCTAGCGGGAGGTCGTTAAAACGGGTGTACAATGAGCAGTTCTTC

d_call: NA
j_call: TRBJ1-5
clone_size: NA
v_call: TRBV10-1
cdr3_aa: CAVGDSNQPQHF
cdr3_nt: TGCGCCGTCGGGGATAGCAATCAGCCCCAGCATTTT

d_call: NA
j_call: TRBJ2-1
clone_size: NA
v_call: TRBV11-2
cdr3_aa: CASSLWGDNEQFF
cdr3_nt: TGTGCCAGCAGCTTATGGGGAGACAATGAGCAGTTCTTC

d_call: NA
j_call: TRBJ2-1
clone_size: NA
v_call: TRBV18
cdr3_aa: CASSPQAYEQFF
cdr3_nt: TGTGCCAGCTCACCTCAAGCTTATGAGCAGTTCTTC

d_call: NA
j_call: TRBJ1-2
clone_size: once
v_call: TRBV30
cdr3_aa: CASQGSEINYGYTF
cdr3_nt: TGTGCCTCCCAGGGGAGTGAGATTAACTATGGCTACACCTTC

d_call: NA
j_call: TRBJ2-1
clone_size: NA
v_call: TRBV7-8
cdr3_aa: CASRQGVGGALYEQFF
cdr3_nt: TGTGCCAGCAGACAAGGGGTAGGGGGGGCTCTGTATGAGCAGTTCTTC

d_call: TRBD2
j_call: TRBJ2-2
clone_size: NA
v_call: TRBV6-1
cdr3_aa: CASSESRLAGETGELFF
cdr3_nt: TGTGCCAGCAGTGAGTCCAGACTAGCGGGAGAAACCGGGGAGCTGTTTTTT

d_call: NA
j_call: TRBJ1-2
clone_size: NA
v_call: TRBV2
cdr3_aa: CASSESGPSGYTF
cdr3_nt: TGTGCCAGCAGTGAGAGCGGACCAAGTGGCTACACCTTC

d_call: NA
j_call: TRBJ1-1
clone_size: NA
v_call: TRBV6-5
cdr3_aa: CASSLAARNTEAFF
cdr3_nt: TGTGCCAGCAGTTTAGCCGCCCGAAACACTGAAGCTTTCTTT

d_call: TRBD2
j_call: TRBJ2-3
clone_size: few
v_call: TRBV7-2
cdr3_aa: CASSSGLAGDTQYF
cdr3_nt: TGTGCCAGCAGCTCCGGACTAGCGGGAGATACGCAGTATTTT

d_call: TRBD1
j_call: TRBJ2-7
clone_size: NA
v_call: TRBV5-1
cdr3_aa: CASSPRGGQGSPYEQYF
cdr3_nt: TGCGCCAGCAGCCCCCGGGGGGGACAGGGGAGCCCCTACGAGCAGTACTTC

d_call: TRBD1
j_call: TRBJ2-7
clone_size: NA
v_call: TRBV6-6
cdr3_aa: CASRIQGTSYEQYF
cdr3_nt: TGTGCCAGCAGGATACAGGGGACCTCCTACGAGCAGTACTTC

d_call: NA
j_call: TRBJ2-5
clone_size: NA
v_call: TRBV27
cdr3_aa: CASSLSIAGSTETQYF
cdr3_nt: TGTGCCAGCAGTTTATCGATTGCAGGGTCTACGGAGACCCAGTACTTC

d_call: TRBD2
j_call: TRBJ2-3
clone_size: few
v_call: TRBV5-5
cdr3_aa: CASSSPLAGISTDTQYF
cdr3_nt: TGTGCCAGCAGCTCGCCGCTAGCGGGGATTAGCACAGATACGCAGTATTTT

d_call: TRBD1
j_call: TRBJ2-7
clone_size: NA
v_call: TRBV2
cdr3_aa: CASSPTGTGTYEQYF
cdr3_nt: TGTGCCAGCAGCCCAACCGGGACAGGAACCTACGAGCAGTACTTC

d_call: NA
j_call: TRBJ2-2
clone_size: few
v_call: TRBV4-1
cdr3_aa: CASSHDSQRITGELFF
cdr3_nt: TGCGCCAGCAGCCATGACAGCCAACGGATTACCGGGGAGCTGTTTTTT

d_call: TRBD1
j_call: TRBJ1-5
clone_size: NA
v_call: TRBV7-8
cdr3_aa: CASSETGSRPQHF
cdr3_nt: TGTGCCAGCAGCGAGACAGGGTCGAGGCCCCAGCATTTT

d_call: TRBD2
j_call: TRBJ2-3
clone_size: few
v_call: TRBV9
cdr3_aa: CASTGTTIADTQYF
cdr3_nt: TGTGCCAGCACGGGGACTACGATTGCAGATACGCAGTATTTT

d_call: TRBD2
j_call: TRBJ2-7
clone_size: NA
v_call: TRBV27
cdr3_aa: CASSLSTRGARSYEQYF
cdr3_nt: TGTGCCAGCAGTTTATCGACGCGGGGGGCGCGTTCCTACGAGCAGTACTTC

d_call: TRBD1
j_call: TRBJ2-7
clone_size: NA
v_call: TRBV5-4
cdr3_aa: CASSLRTGLAYEQYF
cdr3_nt: TGTGCCAGCAGTCTAAGGACAGGACTGGCCTACGAGCAGTACTTC

d_call: TRBD2
j_call: TRBJ2-1
clone_size: NA
v_call: TRBV6-8
cdr3_aa: CASRKRTSGSISYNEQFF
cdr3_nt: TGTGCCAGCAGAAAAAGGACTAGCGGGAGTATTTCCTACAATGAGCAGTTCTTC

d_call: TRBD1
j_call: TRBJ2-7
clone_size: NA
v_call: TRBV28
cdr3_aa: CASSFPPSTGVPYEQYF
cdr3_nt: TGTGCCAGCAGTTTCCCCCCTTCCACAGGGGTACCCTACGAGCAGTACTTC

d_call: NA
j_call: TRBJ2-2
clone_size: NA
v_call: TRBV14
cdr3_aa: CASGFGRQGRNTGELFF
cdr3_nt: TGTGCCAGCGGGTTCGGACGTCAGGGTAGAAACACCGGGGAGCTGTTTTTT

d_call: NA
j_call: TRBJ2-1
clone_size: NA
v_call: TRBV5-6
cdr3_aa: CASSLGQYNEQFF
cdr3_nt: TGTGCCAGCAGCTTGGGCCAGTACAATGAGCAGTTCTTC

d_call: TRBD1
j_call: TRBJ1-1
clone_size: NA
v_call: TRBV6-6
cdr3_aa: CASSYLAGGSSAFF
cdr3_nt: TGTGCCAGCAGTTACTTGGCAGGGGGGAGTTCAGCTTTCTTT

d_call: NA
j_call: TRBJ2-7
clone_size: few
v_call: TRBV7-4
cdr3_aa: CASSPRRVQGLEQYF
cdr3_nt: TGTGCCAGCAGCCCTAGACGGGTCCAGGGCCTCGAGCAGTACTTC

d_call: NA
j_call: TRBJ1-1
clone_size: few
v_call: TRBV2
cdr3_aa: CASRVTRDTEAFF
cdr3_nt: TGTGCCAGCAGAGTGACGAGGGACACTGAAGCTTTCTTT

d_call: NA
j_call: TRBJ1-1
clone_size: NA
v_call: TRBV6-1
cdr3_aa: CASTKLRKNTEAFF
cdr3_nt: TGTGCCAGCACGAAGCTGCGGAAGAACACTGAAGCTTTCTTT

d_call: TRBD1
j_call: TRBJ1-5
clone_size: NA
v_call: TRBV19
cdr3_aa: CASSESGTGYQPQHF
cdr3_nt: TGTGCCAGTAGCGAATCCGGGACAGGGTATCAGCCCCAGCATTTT

d_call: TRBD2
j_call: TRBJ2-1
clone_size: once
v_call: TRBV7-6
cdr3_aa: CASSFFSGDEQFF
cdr3_nt: TGTGCCAGCAGCTTCTTTAGCGGGGACGAGCAGTTCTTC

d_call: NA
j_call: TRBJ1-4
clone_size: few
v_call: TRBV5-1
cdr3_aa: CASSLASQPRGEKLFF
cdr3_nt: TGCGCCAGCAGCTTGGCCTCCCAGCCTAGAGGTGAAAAACTGTTTTTT

d_call: NA
j_call: TRBJ1-2
clone_size: NA
v_call: TRBV7-9
cdr3_aa: CASSLMNGQFVDGYTF
cdr3_nt: TGTGCCAGCAGCTTAATGAATGGACAGTTCGTTGATGGCTACACCTTC

d_call: NA
j_call: TRBJ2-5
clone_size: NA
v_call: TRBV7-3
cdr3_aa: CASSMTRPGTQYF
cdr3_nt: TGTGCCAGCAGTATGACCCGGCCGGGGACCCAGTACTTC

d_call: TRBD1
j_call: TRBJ2-7
clone_size: NA
v_call: TRBV11-2
cdr3_aa: CASSLVPRTGPFKSYEQYF
cdr3_nt: TGTGCCAGCAGCTTAGTTCCGAGGACAGGGCCTTTTAAGTCGTACGAGCAGTACTTC

d_call: TRBD2
j_call: TRBJ2-3
clone_size: NA
v_call: TRBV5-1
cdr3_aa: CASSNSGSQDTQYF
cdr3_nt: TGCGCCAGCAGTAATAGCGGGAGTCAAGATACGCAGTATTTT

d_call: NA
j_call: TRBJ2-3
clone_size: NA
v_call: TRBV5-1
cdr3_aa: CASSLAVGDTDTQYF
cdr3_nt: TGCGCCAGCAGCTTGGCCGTAGGAGACACAGATACGCAGTATTTT

d_call: NA
j_call: TRBJ1-3
clone_size: NA
v_call: TRBV18
cdr3_aa: CASSPRLAGPFSGNTIYF
cdr3_nt: TGTGCCAGCTCACCACGGCTCGCGGGACCATTTTCTGGAAACACCATATATTTT

d_call: TRBD1
j_call: TRBJ2-1
clone_size: NA
v_call: TRBV5-5
cdr3_aa: CASSLTGDTYNEQFF
cdr3_nt: TGTGCCAGCAGCTTGACAGGGGATACCTACAATGAGCAGTTCTTC

d_call: TRBD2
j_call: TRBJ2-7
clone_size: NA
v_call: TRBV19
cdr3_aa: CASSRSTSGSYYEQYF
cdr3_nt: TGTGCCAGTAGTCGTTCTACTAGCGGGAGCTACTACGAGCAGTACTTC

d_call: NA
j_call: TRBJ1-3
clone_size: NA
v_call: TRBV7-3
cdr3_aa: CASSLIGQGGNTIYF
cdr3_nt: TGTGCCAGCAGCTTAATTGGCCAGGGGGGAAACACCATATATTTT

d_call: NA
j_call: TRBJ2-3
clone_size: NA
v_call: TRBV27
cdr3_aa: CASSPGTPSRAQYF
cdr3_nt: TGTGCCAGCAGTCCCGGGACTCCCAGTCGGGCGCAGTATTTT

d_call: TRBD1
j_call: TRBJ1-4
clone_size: NA
v_call: TRBV19
cdr3_aa: CASSYGTGIEKLFF
cdr3_nt: TGTGCCAGTAGTTACGGGACAGGGATTGAAAAACTGTTTTTT